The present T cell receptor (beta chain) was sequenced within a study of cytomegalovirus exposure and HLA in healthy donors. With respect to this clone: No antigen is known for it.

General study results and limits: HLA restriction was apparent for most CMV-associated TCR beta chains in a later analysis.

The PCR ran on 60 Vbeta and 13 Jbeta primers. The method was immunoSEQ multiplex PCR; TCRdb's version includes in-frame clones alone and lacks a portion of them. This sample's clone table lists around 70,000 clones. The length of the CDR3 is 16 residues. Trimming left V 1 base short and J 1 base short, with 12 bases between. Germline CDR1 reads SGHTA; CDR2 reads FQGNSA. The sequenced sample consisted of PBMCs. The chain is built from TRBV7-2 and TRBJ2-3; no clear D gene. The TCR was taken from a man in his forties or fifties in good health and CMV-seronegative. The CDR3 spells CASSLDSRPGTDTQYF. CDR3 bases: TGTGCCAGCAGCTTAGACTCCAGGCCCGGCACAGATACGCAGTATTTT.